Listed below are T cell receptor beta chains from one sample, sequenced in a study of technical replicates of blood from a few donors. TCRdb's table, derived via immunoSEQ multiplex PCR, lists solely in-frame clones and lacks some. Of about 66,000 clones in the sample, roughly 92% are singletons; the top ten hold 0.38%. The sequencing input was T cells isolated from PBMCs. The source is a human donor in good health. The CDR3 runs from the conserved cysteine through the conserved F or W. A D gene is named only where the DNA matches it firmly. Rows may omit the clone size; those that give it use once, few, many or a size class.

V gene: TRBV6-5
J gene: TRBJ2-7
clone size: NA
D gene: TRBD1
CDR3 DNA: TGTGCCAGCAGCTCGACAGGGCGCACCTACGAGCAGTACTTC
CDR3 protein: CASSSTGRTYEQYF

V gene: TRBV6-6
J gene: TRBJ1-2
clone size: NA
D gene: NA
CDR3 DNA: TGTGCCAGCGTTTTACAGCTTTCGAACTATGGCTACACCTTC
CDR3 protein: CASVLQLSNYGYTF

V gene: TRBV28
J gene: TRBJ1-1
clone size: NA
D gene: NA
CDR3 DNA: TGTGCCAGCAGTTCCGGGGGGCTGGTCGGGGGCACTGAAGCTTTCTTT
CDR3 protein: CASSSGGLVGGTEAFF

V gene: TRBV28
J gene: TRBJ1-2
clone size: NA
D gene: NA
CDR3 DNA: TGTGCCAGCAGCCTTGGGGTACTTGACAGTTCCGGCTACACCTTC
CDR3 protein: CASSLGVLDSSGYTF

V gene: TRBV11-3
J gene: TRBJ1-1
clone size: NA
D gene: TRBD1
CDR3 DNA: TGTGCCAGCGGGAGACAGGGATCGACTGAAGCTTTCTTT
CDR3 protein: CASGRQGSTEAFF

V gene: TRBV11-2
J gene: TRBJ2-2
clone size: NA
D gene: TRBD2
CDR3 DNA: TGTGCCAGCAGCCCTTTACTAGCGGGAGCGAGCGGGGAGCTGTTTTTT
CDR3 protein: CASSPLLAGASGELFF

V gene: TRBV7-2
J gene: TRBJ2-7
clone size: NA
D gene: TRBD1
CDR3 DNA: TGTGCCAGCAGCTTAGGGACAGGCCCCTACGAGCAGTACTTC
CDR3 protein: CASSLGTGPYEQYF

V gene: TRBV7-9
J gene: TRBJ2-1
clone size: NA
D gene: TRBD2
CDR3 DNA: TGTGCCAGCAGGCGACTAGCGGGAGCCGGGAATGAGCAGTTCTTC
CDR3 protein: CASRRLAGAGNEQFF

V gene: TRBV28
J gene: TRBJ2-5
clone size: NA
D gene: NA
CDR3 DNA: TGTGCCAGCAGTTTGGGCAATTGGGAGACCCAGTACTTC
CDR3 protein: CASSLGNWETQYF

V gene: TRBV11-3
J gene: TRBJ2-5
clone size: few
D gene: TRBD2
CDR3 DNA: TGTGCCAGCAGCCCCCGGACTAGCGGGAGGATCGGGGGAGAGACCCAGTACTTC
CDR3 protein: CASSPRTSGRIGGETQYF

V gene: TRBV30
J gene: TRBJ2-7
clone size: NA
D gene: NA
CDR3 DNA: TGTGCCTGGAGTCGGGAAGACTACGAGCAGTACTTC
CDR3 protein: CAWSREDYEQYF

V gene: TRBV14
J gene: TRBJ2-7
clone size: NA
D gene: TRBD1
CDR3 DNA: TGTGCCAGCAGCCACCGGACGGGACAGGGGGCTAAGGGCTCCTACGAGCAGTACTTC
CDR3 protein: CASSHRTGQGAKGSYEQYF

V gene: TRBV4-2
J gene: TRBJ2-1
clone size: NA
D gene: TRBD2
CDR3 DNA: TGTGCCAGCAGCCCTCTCGGACTAGCGGGAGAAAAGAGATACAATGAGCAGTTCTTC
CDR3 protein: CASSPLGLAGEKRYNEQFF

V gene: TRBV19
J gene: TRBJ1-1
clone size: once
D gene: NA
CDR3 DNA: TGTGCCAGTAGTACAGGGGCCAACACTGAAGCTTTCTTT
CDR3 protein: CASSTGANTEAFF

V gene: TRBV30
J gene: TRBJ2-7
clone size: NA
D gene: TRBD2
CDR3 DNA: TGTGCCTGGAGCAGCGGGAGGGCCTTATTTGATTACGAGCAGTACTTC
CDR3 protein: CAWSSGRALFDYEQYF

V gene: TRBV28
J gene: TRBJ2-5
clone size: NA
D gene: TRBD1
CDR3 DNA: TGTGCCAGCAGTTTATCCAGGGGGCGCGGGGAGACCCAGTACTTC
CDR3 protein: CASSLSRGRGETQYF

V gene: TRBV5-6
J gene: TRBJ2-7
clone size: NA
D gene: TRBD1
CDR3 DNA: TGTGCCAGCAGCTTGGGGACAGGGGTCCGGAGCGAGCAGTACTTC
CDR3 protein: CASSLGTGVRSEQYF

V gene: TRBV5-6
J gene: TRBJ1-1
clone size: NA
D gene: NA
CDR3 DNA: TGTGCCAGCAGCCTGGGGGTCGGGTCTAGGGCTTTCTTT
CDR3 protein: CASSLGVGSRAFF

V gene: TRBV4-1
J gene: TRBJ1-1
clone size: NA
D gene: TRBD1
CDR3 DNA: TGCGCCAGCAGCCAAAAGGGACAGGGGAACACTGAAGCTTTCTTT
CDR3 protein: CASSQKGQGNTEAFF

V gene: TRBV4-1
J gene: TRBJ2-1
clone size: NA
D gene: NA
CDR3 DNA: TGCGCCAGCAGCCAAAGAGCGGTATCGGGATACAATGAGCAGTTCTTC
CDR3 protein: CASSQRAVSGYNEQFF

V gene: TRBV11-2
J gene: TRBJ1-2
clone size: NA
D gene: TRBD1
CDR3 DNA: TGTGCCAGCAGCCCGATGGGACAGGGAGAGTATGGCTACACCTTC
CDR3 protein: CASSPMGQGEYGYTF

V gene: TRBV10-3
J gene: TRBJ2-7
clone size: once
D gene: TRBD2
CDR3 DNA: TGTGCCATCAGTGAGTCGGGACTAGCGGGAGAGGAGCAGTACTTC
CDR3 protein: CAISESGLAGEEQYF

V gene: TRBV7-2
J gene: TRBJ2-7
clone size: NA
D gene: NA
CDR3 DNA: TGTGCCAGCAGCTGGGACACGGGAAACGAGCAGTACTTC
CDR3 protein: CASSWDTGNEQYF

V gene: TRBV19
J gene: TRBJ2-7
clone size: NA
D gene: NA
CDR3 DNA: TGTGCCAGTAGTAACCGGGACTACGAGCAGTACTTC
CDR3 protein: CASSNRDYEQYF

V gene: TRBV9
J gene: TRBJ1-4
clone size: NA
D gene: NA
CDR3 DNA: TGTGCCAGCAGCGTAGGGTCAGCAACTAATGAAAAACTGTTTTTT
CDR3 protein: CASSVGSATNEKLFF

V gene: TRBV4-2
J gene: TRBJ2-6
clone size: NA
D gene: TRBD1
CDR3 DNA: TGTGCCAGCAGCCGAGAGGACCCCGGGACAGGAGCCTCTGGGGCCAACGTCCTGACTTTC
CDR3 protein: CASSREDPGTGASGANVLTF

V gene: TRBV7-9
J gene: TRBJ2-1
clone size: NA
D gene: TRBD1
CDR3 DNA: TGTGCCATCCAGGGGGATGAGCAGTTCTTC
CDR3 protein: CAIQGDEQFF

V gene: TRBV28
J gene: TRBJ1-1
clone size: NA
D gene: NA
CDR3 DNA: TGTGCCAGCAGTCCCGGGACATTGAACACTGAAGCTTTCTTT
CDR3 protein: CASSPGTLNTEAFF

V gene: TRBV29-1
J gene: TRBJ2-7
clone size: NA
D gene: TRBD2
CDR3 DNA: TGCAGCGTTGAAGAAGGGAGGGAGCCTGTCGAGCAGTACTTC
CDR3 protein: CSVEEGREPVEQYF

V gene: TRBV7-9
J gene: TRBJ1-1
clone size: few
D gene: TRBD1
CDR3 DNA: TGTGCCAGCAGCCCCCGGGCAGGGGGCACTGAAGCTTTCTTT
CDR3 protein: CASSPRAGGTEAFF

V gene: TRBV13
J gene: TRBJ2-1
clone size: NA
D gene: NA
CDR3 DNA: TGTGCCAGCAGCTTACGCGGGGACAATGAGCAGTTCTTC
CDR3 protein: CASSLRGDNEQFF

V gene: TRBV29-1
J gene: TRBJ1-2
clone size: NA
D gene: TRBD1
CDR3 DNA: TGCAGCATGACAGGGGGGACAGGCTACACCTTC
CDR3 protein: CSMTGGTGYTF

V gene: TRBV7-6
J gene: TRBJ2-5
clone size: NA
D gene: TRBD2
CDR3 DNA: TGTGCCAGCAGCATTAGCGGGAGGCCACAAGAGACCCAGTACTTC
CDR3 protein: CASSISGRPQETQYF

V gene: TRBV5-6
J gene: TRBJ2-5
clone size: NA
D gene: TRBD1
CDR3 DNA: TGTGCCAGCAGCTTGGGCAGGGGGCCTGAGACCCAGTACTTC
CDR3 protein: CASSLGRGPETQYF

V gene: TRBV30
J gene: TRBJ2-1
clone size: NA
D gene: TRBD1
CDR3 DNA: TGTGCCTGGAGTGTGTGGCAGGGGGAGAATGAGCAGTTCTTC
CDR3 protein: CAWSVWQGENEQFF

V gene: TRBV4-1
J gene: TRBJ1-1
clone size: NA
D gene: NA
CDR3 DNA: TGCGCCAGCAGCCAAGCAGGGGTTAACACTGAAGCTTTCTTT
CDR3 protein: CASSQAGVNTEAFF

V gene: TRBV14
J gene: TRBJ1-2
clone size: once
D gene: TRBD1
CDR3 DNA: TGTGCCAGCAGCCGAAAGAGGACAGTTAGGGGGCCGTTCGTGGATATGAACTATGGCTACACCTTC
CDR3 protein: CASSRKRTVRGPFVDMNYGYTF